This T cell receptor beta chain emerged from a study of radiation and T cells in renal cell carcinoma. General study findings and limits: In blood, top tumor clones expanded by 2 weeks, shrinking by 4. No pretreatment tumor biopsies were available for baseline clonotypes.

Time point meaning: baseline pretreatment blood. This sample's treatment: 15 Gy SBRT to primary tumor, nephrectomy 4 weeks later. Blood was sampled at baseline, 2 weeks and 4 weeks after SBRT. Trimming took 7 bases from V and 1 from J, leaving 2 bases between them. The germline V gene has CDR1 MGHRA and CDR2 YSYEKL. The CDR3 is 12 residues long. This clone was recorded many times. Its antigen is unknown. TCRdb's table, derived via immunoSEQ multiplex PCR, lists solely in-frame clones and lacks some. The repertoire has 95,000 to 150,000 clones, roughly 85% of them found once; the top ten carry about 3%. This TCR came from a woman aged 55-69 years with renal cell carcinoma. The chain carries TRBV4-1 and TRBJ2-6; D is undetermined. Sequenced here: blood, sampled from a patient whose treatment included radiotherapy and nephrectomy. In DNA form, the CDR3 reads TGCGCCAGCATGTCTGGGGCCAACGTCCTGACTTTC. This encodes CASMSGANVLTF.